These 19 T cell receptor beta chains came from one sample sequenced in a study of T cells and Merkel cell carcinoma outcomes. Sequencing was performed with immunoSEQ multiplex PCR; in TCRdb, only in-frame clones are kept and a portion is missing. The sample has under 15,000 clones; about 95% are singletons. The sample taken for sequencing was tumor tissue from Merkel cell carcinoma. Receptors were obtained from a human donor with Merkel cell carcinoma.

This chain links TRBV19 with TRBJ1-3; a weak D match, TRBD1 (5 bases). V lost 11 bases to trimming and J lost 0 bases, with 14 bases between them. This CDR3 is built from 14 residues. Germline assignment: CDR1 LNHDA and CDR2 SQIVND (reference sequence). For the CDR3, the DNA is TGTGCCGCGGCCCAGGGCCTCTCTGGAAACACCATATATTTT. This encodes CAAAQGLSGNTIYF.

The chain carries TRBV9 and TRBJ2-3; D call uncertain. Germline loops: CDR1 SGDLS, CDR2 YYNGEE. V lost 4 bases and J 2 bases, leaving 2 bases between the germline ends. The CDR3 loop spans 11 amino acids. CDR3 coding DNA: TGTGCCAGCAGCTTCACAGATACGCAGTATTTT. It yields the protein CASSFTDTQYF.

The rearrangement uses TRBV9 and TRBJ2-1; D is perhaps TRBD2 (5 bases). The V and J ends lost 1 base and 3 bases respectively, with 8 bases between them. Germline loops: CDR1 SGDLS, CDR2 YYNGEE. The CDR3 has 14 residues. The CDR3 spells CASSVKLDYNEQFF. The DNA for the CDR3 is TGTGCCAGCAGCGTAAAACTAGACTACAATGAGCAGTTCTTC.

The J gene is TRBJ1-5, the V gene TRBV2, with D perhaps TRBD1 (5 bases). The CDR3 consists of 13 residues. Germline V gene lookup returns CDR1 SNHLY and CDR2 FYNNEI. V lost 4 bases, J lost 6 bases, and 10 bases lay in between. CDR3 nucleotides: TGTGCCAGCAGTGGGGGCCCTGCTCAGCCCCAGCATTTT. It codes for CASSGGPAQPQHF.

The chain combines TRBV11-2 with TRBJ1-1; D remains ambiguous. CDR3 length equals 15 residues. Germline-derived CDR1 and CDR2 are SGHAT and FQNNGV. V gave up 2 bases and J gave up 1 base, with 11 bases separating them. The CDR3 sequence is CASSLRGSGNTEAFF. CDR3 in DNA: TGTGCCAGCAGCTTAAGAGGGTCGGGGAACACTGAAGCTTTCTTT.

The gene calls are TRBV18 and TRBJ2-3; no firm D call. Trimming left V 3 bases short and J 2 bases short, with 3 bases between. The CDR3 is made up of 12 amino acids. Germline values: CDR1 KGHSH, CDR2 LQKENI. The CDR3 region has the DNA TGTGCCAGCTCACCTAACACAGATACGCAGTATTTT. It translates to CASSPNTDTQYF.

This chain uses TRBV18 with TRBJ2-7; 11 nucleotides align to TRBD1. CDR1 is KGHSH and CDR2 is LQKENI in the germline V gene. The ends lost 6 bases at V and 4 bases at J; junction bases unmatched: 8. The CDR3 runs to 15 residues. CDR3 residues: CASSPGQGALYEQYF. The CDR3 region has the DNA TGTGCCAGCTCTCCCGGACAGGGGGCTCTATACGAGCAGTACTTC. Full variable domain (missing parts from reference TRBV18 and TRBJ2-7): NAGVMQNPRHLVRRRGQEARLRCSPMKGHSHVYWYRQLPEEGLKFMVYLQKENIIDESGMPKERFSAEFPKEGPSILRIQQVVRGDSAAYFCASSPGQGALYEQYFGPGTRLTVT.

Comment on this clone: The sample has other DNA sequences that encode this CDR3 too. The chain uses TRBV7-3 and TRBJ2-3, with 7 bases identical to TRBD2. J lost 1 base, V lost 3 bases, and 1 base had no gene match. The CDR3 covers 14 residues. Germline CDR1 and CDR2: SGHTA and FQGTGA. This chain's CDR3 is CASSLLAGTDTQYF. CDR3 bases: TGTGCCAGCAGCTTGCTAGCGGGCACAGATACGCAGTATTTT.

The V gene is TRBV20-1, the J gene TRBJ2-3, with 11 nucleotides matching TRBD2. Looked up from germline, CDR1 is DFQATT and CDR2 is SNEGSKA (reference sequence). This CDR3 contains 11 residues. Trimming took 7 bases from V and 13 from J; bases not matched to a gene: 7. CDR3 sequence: CSVIAGGREYF. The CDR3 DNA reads TGCAGTGTAATAGCGGGAGGGCGTGAGTATTTT.

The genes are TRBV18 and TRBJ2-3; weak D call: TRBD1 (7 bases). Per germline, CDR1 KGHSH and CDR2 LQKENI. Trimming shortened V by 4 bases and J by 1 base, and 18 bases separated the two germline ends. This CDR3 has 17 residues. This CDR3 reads CASSRGGDRAGTDTQYF. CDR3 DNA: TGTGCCAGCTCACGGGGAGGCGACAGGGCTGGCACAGATACGCAGTATTTT.

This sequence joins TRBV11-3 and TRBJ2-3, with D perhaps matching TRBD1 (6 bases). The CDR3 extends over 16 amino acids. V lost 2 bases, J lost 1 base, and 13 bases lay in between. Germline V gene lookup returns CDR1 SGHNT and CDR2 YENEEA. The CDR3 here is CASSLNSGTRTDTQYF. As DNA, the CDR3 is TGTGCCAGCAGCTTAAATTCGGGGACACGCACAGATACGCAGTATTTT.

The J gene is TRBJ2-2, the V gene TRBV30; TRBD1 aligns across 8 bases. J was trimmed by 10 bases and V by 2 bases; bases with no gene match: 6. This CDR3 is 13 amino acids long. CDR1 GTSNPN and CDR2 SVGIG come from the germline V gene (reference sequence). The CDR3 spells CAWSPTGDEELFF. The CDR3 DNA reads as TGTGCCTGGAGTCCGACAGGGGACGAGGAGCTGTTTTTT.

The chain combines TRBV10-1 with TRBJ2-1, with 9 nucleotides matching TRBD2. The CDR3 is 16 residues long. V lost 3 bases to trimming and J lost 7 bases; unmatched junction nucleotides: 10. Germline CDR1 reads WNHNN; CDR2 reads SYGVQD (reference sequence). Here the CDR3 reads CASSERAGGPRNEQFF. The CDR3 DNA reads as TGCGCCAGCAGTGAAAGGGCGGGAGGGCCTAGAAATGAGCAGTTCTTC.

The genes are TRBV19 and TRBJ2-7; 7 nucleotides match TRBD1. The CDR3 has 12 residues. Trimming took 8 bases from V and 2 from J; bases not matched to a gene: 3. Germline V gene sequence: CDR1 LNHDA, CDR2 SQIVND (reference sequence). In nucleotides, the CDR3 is TGTGCCAGTCAGGACAGGACCTACGAGCAGTACTTC. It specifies CASQDRTYEQYF.

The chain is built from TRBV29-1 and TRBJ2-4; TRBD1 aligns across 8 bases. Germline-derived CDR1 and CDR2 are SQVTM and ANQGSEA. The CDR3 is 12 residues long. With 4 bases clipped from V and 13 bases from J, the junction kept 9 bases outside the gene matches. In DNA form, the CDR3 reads TGCAGCGTTGTCCACCCGGACAGGGCCCAGTACTTC. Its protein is CSVVHPDRAQYF.

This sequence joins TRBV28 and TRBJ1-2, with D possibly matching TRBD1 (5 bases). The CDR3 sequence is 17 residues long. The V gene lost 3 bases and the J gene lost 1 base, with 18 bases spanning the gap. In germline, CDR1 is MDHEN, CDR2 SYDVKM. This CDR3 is CASSFLKLTESNYGYTF. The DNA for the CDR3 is TGTGCCAGCAGTTTCCTTAAACTGACAGAAAGTAACTATGGCTACACCTTC.

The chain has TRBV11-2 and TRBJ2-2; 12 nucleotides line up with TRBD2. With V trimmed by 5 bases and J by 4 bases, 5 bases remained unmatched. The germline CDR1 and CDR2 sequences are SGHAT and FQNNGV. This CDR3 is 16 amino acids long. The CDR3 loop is CASSAGLAGGTGELFF. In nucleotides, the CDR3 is TGTGCCAGCAGCGCGGGACTAGCGGGCGGCACCGGGGAGCTGTTTTTT.

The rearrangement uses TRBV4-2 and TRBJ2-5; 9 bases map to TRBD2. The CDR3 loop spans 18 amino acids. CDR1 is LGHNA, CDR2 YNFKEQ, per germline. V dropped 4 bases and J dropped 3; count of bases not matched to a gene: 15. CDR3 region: CASSPLLGSGRREETQYF. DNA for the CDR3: TGTGCCAGCAGCCCCCTTCTGGGGAGCGGGAGGAGGGAAGAGACCCAGTACTTC.

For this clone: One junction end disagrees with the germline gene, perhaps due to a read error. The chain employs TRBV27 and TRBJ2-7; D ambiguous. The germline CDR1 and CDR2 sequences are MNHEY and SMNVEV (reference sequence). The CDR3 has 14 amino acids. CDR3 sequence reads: CASSLLHSSNEQYF. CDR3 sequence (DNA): TGTGCCAGCAGTTTACTGCACTCCTCCAACGAGCAGTACTTC.